The rows below give T cell receptor beta chains drawn from one sample of a study of sequential checkpoint blockade in melanoma. Libraries were prepared by immunoSEQ multiplex PCR; TCRdb keeps only in-frame clonotypes and omits some of them. The sample has 2,500 or so clones; about 22% are singletons. Sequencing was performed on tumor tissue (inferred from file names), taken from a patient given nivolumab and ipilimumab in sequence. These receptors were obtained from a human donor with melanoma. Each CDR3 is given with its conserved first and last residue. The D gene is left open where the match is weak. Part of the rows lack a size; the others show once, few, many or a class for expanded clones.

cdr3_nt: TGCAGCGTTGTGGGTAGCGGAAGCTCCTACAATGAGCAGTTCTTC; cdr3_aa: CSVVGSGSSYNEQFF; v_call: TRBV29-1; clone_size: -; d_call: -; j_call: TRBJ2-1
cdr3_nt: TGTGCCAGCAGCAAAAGCGAGCAGAACACCGGGGAGCTGTTTTTT; cdr3_aa: CASSKSEQNTGELFF; v_call: TRBV11-3; clone_size: -; d_call: -; j_call: TRBJ2-2
cdr3_nt: TGTGCCAGTAGTATCGGGCAGGATCAGCCCCAGCATTTT; cdr3_aa: CASSIGQDQPQHF; v_call: TRBV19; clone_size: -; d_call: -; j_call: TRBJ1-5
cdr3_nt: TGTGCCAGCAGCGTAGGAGCACCAGGGGGGGATACGCAGTATTTT; cdr3_aa: CASSVGAPGGDTQYF; v_call: TRBV9; clone_size: -; d_call: -; j_call: TRBJ2-3
cdr3_nt: TGTGCCAGCAGTTACCCGAACGCGGACACTGAAGCTTTCTTT; cdr3_aa: CASSYPNADTEAFF; v_call: TRBV6-8; clone_size: medium-sized; d_call: -; j_call: TRBJ1-1
cdr3_nt: TGTGCCAGCAGTGAAGGTTCAGGCCTAAATCAGCCCCAGCATTTT; cdr3_aa: CASSEGSGLNQPQHF; v_call: TRBV2; clone_size: -; d_call: -; j_call: TRBJ1-5
cdr3_nt: TGCGCCAGCAGTGCTAGCAGGAGCACAGATACGCAGTATTTT; cdr3_aa: CASSASRSTDTQYF; v_call: TRBV10-2; clone_size: -; d_call: -; j_call: TRBJ2-3
cdr3_nt: TGTGCCAGCAGCGTCGGCGGGGGGGCCCTTGATACGCAGTATTTT; cdr3_aa: CASSVGGGALDTQYF; v_call: TRBV9; clone_size: -; d_call: TRBD2; j_call: TRBJ2-3
cdr3_nt: TGTGCCAGTAGTATCGACGGTGCAACTAATGAAAAACTGTTTTTT; cdr3_aa: CASSIDGATNEKLFF; v_call: TRBV19; clone_size: few; d_call: -; j_call: TRBJ1-4
cdr3_nt: TGTGCCTGGAGTCCCGGCCGGTGCTATGGCTACACCTTC; cdr3_aa: CAWSPGRCYGYTF; v_call: TRBV30; clone_size: -; d_call: -; j_call: TRBJ1-2
cdr3_nt: TGTGCCAGCAGCTTCCCTTACAGCGGGGGGGCCTACAATGAGCAGTTCTTC; cdr3_aa: CASSFPYSGGAYNEQFF; v_call: TRBV11-3; clone_size: large; d_call: TRBD2; j_call: TRBJ2-1
cdr3_nt: TGTGCCAGCAGCTATTTCAAGTCGGGGAGTACTGAAGCTTTCTTT; cdr3_aa: CASSYFKSGSTEAFF; v_call: TRBV6-8; clone_size: few; d_call: -; j_call: TRBJ1-1
cdr3_nt: TGTGCCAGTAGTCCATCAAGGACAGTGGATCAGCCCCAGCATTTT; cdr3_aa: CASSPSRTVDQPQHF; v_call: TRBV19; clone_size: -; d_call: -; j_call: TRBJ1-5